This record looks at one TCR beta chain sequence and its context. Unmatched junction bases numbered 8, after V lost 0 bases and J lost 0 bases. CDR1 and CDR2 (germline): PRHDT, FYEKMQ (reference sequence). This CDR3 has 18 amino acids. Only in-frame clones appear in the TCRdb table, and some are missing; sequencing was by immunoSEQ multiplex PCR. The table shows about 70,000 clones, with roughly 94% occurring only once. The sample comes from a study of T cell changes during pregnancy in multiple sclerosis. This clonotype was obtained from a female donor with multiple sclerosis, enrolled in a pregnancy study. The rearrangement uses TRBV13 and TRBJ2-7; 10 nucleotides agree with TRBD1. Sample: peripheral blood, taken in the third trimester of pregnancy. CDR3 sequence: CASSLGVGTGAGSYEQYF. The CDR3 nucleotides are TGTGCCAGCAGCTTAGGAGTAGGGACAGGGGCGGGCTCCTACGAGCAGTACTTC.